The following is a T cell receptor (beta chain) sequence with its context. In the source study's methods: The authors estimated nucleated cell counts from reference gene primer amplification. Data came from immunoSEQ multiplex PCR; TCRdb stores just in-frame clones and leaves some out. V, J and clone size were drawn from that table, and D and trimming were deduced from the DNA. The profile shows almost 250,000 clones, around 89% of them singletons. This sample was taken from a study of blood T cell repertoires in COVID-19. This CDR3 comprises 16 residues. Germline assignment: CDR1 LNHDA and CDR2 SQIVND (reference sequence). Trimming shortened V by 5 bases and J by 1 base, and 17 bases separated the two germline ends.

The receptor comes from a young woman who had recovered from COVID-19. Sequencing was carried out using PBMCs or T cells enriched from blood (not recorded which). The chain uses TRBV19 and TRBJ1-1; maybe TRBD1 (6 bases). Written as DNA, the CDR3 is TGTGCCAGTAGTCTAAGCCGGACAGCGACGAACACTGAAGCTTTCTTT. This codes for CASSLSRTATNTEAFF.